The 21 T cell receptor beta chains below were found in one sample sequenced in a study of blood T cell repertoires in COVID-19. The method was immunoSEQ multiplex PCR; TCRdb's version includes in-frame clones alone and lacks a portion of them. This sample yields about 230,000 clones, of which approximately 82% are seen a single time; 1.2% to 1.5% belongs to the top ten. Sequencing input: peripheral blood. All receptors come from a woman aged 40 to 49 who had recovered from COVID-19.

This clone was counted a few times. The sample has other DNA sequences that encode this CDR3 too. This chain uses TRBV3-1 (or the pseudogene TRBV3-2) with TRBJ1-2, with D possibly being TRBD1 (6 bases). Germline CDR1 LGHDT, CDR2 YNNKEL (reference sequence). Trimming left V 1 base short and J 3 bases short, with 9 bases between. This CDR3 is 14 amino acids long. The CDR3 region has the DNA TGTGCCAGCAGCCAAGGGCCAGGGGACTATGGCTACACCTTC. It encodes CASSQGPGDYGYTF.

The chain recombines TRBV13 with TRBJ2-3; D is possibly TRBD2 (7 bases). Germline V lookup: CDR1 PRHDT, CDR2 FYEKMQ (reference sequence). Deletions cut 8 bases from V and 3 bases from J, with 21 bases between. The CDR3 is made up of 16 amino acids. As DNA, the CDR3 is TGTGCCAGCCGGAGGGAGGGGGGGGCTCCTACAGATACGCAGTATTTT. Its translation is CASRREGGAPTDTQYF.

The chain employs TRBV19 and TRBJ1-4; D gene unclear. The CDR3 totals 16 residues. The ends were cut back, 5 bases at V and 7 bases at J, with 20 bases in the middle. Germline V gene lookup returns CDR1 LNHDA and CDR2 SQIVND (reference sequence). CDR3 in amino acids: CASSGERTMGREKLFF. As DNA, the CDR3 is TGTGCCAGTAGTGGGGAAAGGACTATGGGCCGTGAAAAACTGTTTTTT.

This clone was seen only a few times. The chain carries TRBV6-5 and TRBJ2-7; perhaps TRBD1 as D (6 bases). CDR3 length: 12 residues. Germline V lookup: CDR1 MNHEY, CDR2 SVGAGI. Trimming removed 6 bases at V and 0 bases at J, with 6 bases between. The CDR3 spells CASRDSSYEQYF. The CDR3 DNA reads as TGTGCCAGCAGGGACAGCTCCTACGAGCAGTACTTC.

The gene calls are TRBV28 and TRBJ1-2; maybe TRBD1 (5 bases). The germline V gene encodes CDR1 MDHEN and CDR2 SYDVKM. The V end lost 7 bases, the J end lost 5 bases, and 11 bases lay between the germline ends. The CDR3 totals 12 residues. The CDR3 loop is CASTLDRYGYTF. The CDR3 DNA reads TGTGCCAGCACCCTCGACAGATATGGCTACACCTTC.

V usage is TRBV2 and J usage is TRBJ2-7, with D perhaps matching TRBD1 (6 bases). Germline V gene sequence: CDR1 SNHLY, CDR2 FYNNEI. The CDR3 has 15 residues. The ends were cut back, 6 bases at V and 6 bases at J, with 21 bases in the middle. The CDR3 DNA reads TGTGCCAGCAGCCGAAACTCACAGGGACGGGGCGAGCAGTACTTC. Protein: CASSRNSQGRGEQYF.

The chain carries TRBV6-5 and TRBJ1-3; TRBD1 matches 7 bases. V lost 8 bases to trimming and J lost 4 bases; unmatched junction nucleotides: 2. The CDR3 spans 12 residues. Germline CDR1 and CDR2: MNHEY and SVGAGI. The CDR3 loop is CASGDSGNTIYF. The CDR3 DNA reads as TGTGCCAGCGGGGACAGCGGAAACACCATATATTTT.

This clone was counted only a few times. The rearrangement joins TRBV6-1 to TRBJ1-1; D is perhaps TRBD1 (5 bases). This CDR3 has 16 residues. Germline CDR1 MNHNS, CDR2 SASEGT. V lost 0 bases and J 0 bases, leaving 11 bases between the germline ends. The CDR3 here is CASSEARTQLNTEAFF. CDR3 coding DNA: TGTGCCAGCAGTGAAGCCCGGACACAGTTGAACACTGAAGCTTTCTTT.

The chain uses TRBV15 and TRBJ1-6, with 8 bases fitting TRBD1. The junction had 4 bases not matched to a gene; V was cut back by 0 bases and J by 9 bases. CDR1 is LNHNV, CDR2 YYDKDF, per germline (reference sequence). This CDR3 is 15 amino acids long. The DNA of the CDR3 is TGTGCCACCAGCAGAGATGCAGGGGGCAGTTCACCCCTCCACTTT. This sequence encodes CATSRDAGGSSPLHF.

The chain uses TRBV11-2 and TRBJ2-5; D is undetermined. V shed 3 bases and J shed 1 base, with 12 bases lying between them. Germline values: CDR1 SGHAT, CDR2 FQNNGV. The CDR3 covers 15 residues. CDR3 loop: CASSLGTAIQETQYF. CDR3 DNA: TGTGCCAGCAGCTTGGGCACCGCGATCCAAGAGACCCAGTACTTC.

A single count supports this clone. The chain recombines TRBV7-2 with TRBJ2-2; no definite D call. Germline CDR1 and CDR2: SGHTA and FQGNSA. V was shortened by 6 bases and J by 7 bases, with 12 bases between the two germline ends. The CDR3 sequence is 13 residues long. CDR3 residues: CASSRIGHGELFF. The CDR3 nucleotides read TGTGCCAGCAGTCGAATCGGTCACGGGGAGCTGTTTTTT.

V and J are TRBV6-5 and TRBJ1-1; 8 bases fit TRBD1. With 6 bases clipped from V and 8 bases from J, the junction kept 14 bases outside the gene matches. The V gene's germline CDR1 is MNHEY and CDR2 SVGAGI. The CDR3 loop spans 15 amino acids. CDR3 protein: CASSLRGRGDSEAFF. The CDR3 nucleotides are TGTGCCAGCAGCCTCAGGGGGCGCGGGGACAGCGAAGCTTTCTTT.

This clone has more than one count but fewer than ten. The chain joins TRBV30 to TRBJ1-3, with D possibly matching TRBD1 (5 bases). Germline V gives CDR1 GTSNPN, CDR2 SVGIG (reference sequence). The length of the CDR3 is 11 residues. CDR3 sequence (DNA): TGTGCAAAAGGGGTTGGAAACACCATATATTTT. Amino acid sequence: CAKGVGNTIYF.

The chain combines TRBV6-6 with TRBJ1-5; a weak D match, TRBD1 (6 bases). The length of the CDR3 is 15 residues. Germline V lookup: CDR1 MNHNY, CDR2 SVGAGI (reference sequence). The germline V and J ends were trimmed by 6 bases and 4 bases, with 16 bases remaining between them. In DNA, the CDR3 is TGTGCCAGCAGCAGGGGCCGGGATAATAATCAGCCCCAGCATTTT. This translates into CASSRGRDNNQPQHF.

This chain's CDR3 is CASSLALGTGASNEKLFF. CDR3 nucleotide sequence: TGCGCCAGCAGCTTGGCCCTCGGGACAGGAGCCAGTAATGAAAAACTGTTTTTT. The V and J genes are TRBV5-1 and TRBJ1-4; 8 bases match TRBD1. Germline loops: CDR1 SGHRS, CDR2 YFSETQ. The CDR3 runs 18 residues. V was pared by 0 bases and J by 4 bases, with 11 bases of the junction left unmatched.

The V and J genes are TRBV6-5 and TRBJ1-1; 9 positions match TRBD1. The CDR3 covers 15 residues. Trimming removed 2 bases from V and 3 bases from J; junction bases left unmatched: 4. Germline values: CDR1 MNHEY, CDR2 SVGAGI. The CDR3 spells CASSYGTGMDTEAFF. CDR3 nucleotides: TGTGCCAGCAGTTACGGGACAGGGATGGACACTGAAGCTTTCTTT.

This clone was detected once. This chain uses TRBV28 with TRBJ1-2; D gene uncertain. With 3 bases removed from V and 4 bases from J, the gap between germline ends came to 15 bases. Germline CDR1 reads MDHEN; CDR2 reads SYDVKM. The CDR3 consists of 15 residues. The CDR3 reads CASSFEGLPSYGYTF. The CDR3 DNA is TGTGCCAGCAGTTTCGAGGGATTGCCATCCTATGGCTACACCTTC.

This chain links TRBV12-3 or TRBV12-4 with TRBJ2-1; D is perhaps TRBD1 (7 bases). This CDR3 comprises 12 residues. V lost 6 bases to trimming and J lost 9 bases, with 12 bases between them. The CDR3 DNA sequence: TGTGCCAGCAGCAGGGGGGTGGGTGAGCAGTTCTTC. Translated, it gives CASSRGVGEQFF.

The CDR3 nucleotides read TGTGCCAGCAGCCTTCTGCAGCGAGAGACCCAGTACTTC. Protein: CASSLLQRETQYF. The chain combines TRBV14 with TRBJ2-5; D remains unclear. The CDR3 has 13 residues. V was clipped by 4 bases and J by 4 bases, with 10 bases between them. CDR1 is SGHDN, CDR2 FVKESK, per germline.

J is TRBJ2-1 and V is TRBV4-3, with D possibly TRBD2 on 5 matching bases. From germline, CDR1 is LGHNA and CDR2 YSLEER. The CDR3 has 16 residues. With 0 bases removed from V and 7 bases from J, the gap between germline ends came to 16 bases. CDR3 nucleotide sequence: TGCGCCAGCAGCCAAGACTATATGGTAAGGACTAATGAGCAGTTCTTC. The encoded protein is CASSQDYMVRTNEQFF.

The chain joins TRBV19 to TRBJ1-1; perhaps TRBD1 as D (6 bases). This CDR3 has 13 amino acids. The V gene's germline CDR1 is LNHDA and CDR2 SQIVND (reference sequence). With 0 bases removed from V and 7 bases from J, the gap between germline ends came to 9 bases. Here the CDR3 DNA reads TGTGCCAGTAGTATAGAGTCGGACAGTGAAGCTTTCTTT. Its protein is CASSIESDSEAFF.